This entry describes one T cell receptor beta chain. Germline CDR1 and CDR2: SGHRS and YFSETQ. The CDR3 has 16 amino acids. Unmatched junction bases numbered 9, after V lost 3 bases and J lost 6 bases. These data originate in a study of T cell changes during pregnancy in multiple sclerosis. Assay used: immunoSEQ multiplex PCR; TCRdb lists only in-frame clones, some missing. Here the sample spans about 43,000 clones, 75% to 90% being singletons. The source material was peripheral blood, sampled in the first trimester of pregnancy. The source is a female donor in good health, enrolled as a control in a pregnancy study. The J gene is TRBJ2-3, the V gene TRBV5-1, with TRBD2 matching over 11 bases. This CDR3 is CASSWPGASGRDTQYF. CDR3 DNA: TGCGCCAGCAGCTGGCCGGGGGCTAGCGGGAGGGATACGCAGTATTTT.